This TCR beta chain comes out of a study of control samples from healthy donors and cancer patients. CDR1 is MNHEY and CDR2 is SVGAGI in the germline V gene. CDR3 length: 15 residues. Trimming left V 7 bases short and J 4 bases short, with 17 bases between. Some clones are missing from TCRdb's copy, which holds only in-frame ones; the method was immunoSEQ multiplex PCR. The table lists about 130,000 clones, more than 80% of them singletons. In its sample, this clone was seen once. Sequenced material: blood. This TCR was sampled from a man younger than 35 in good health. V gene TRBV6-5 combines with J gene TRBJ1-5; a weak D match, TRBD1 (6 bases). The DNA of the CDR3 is TGTGCCAGCAAAATGGGGTCACAGGGAAATCAGCCCCAGCATTTT. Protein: CASKMGSQGNQPQHF.